This T cell receptor (beta chain) was observed in a study of T-cell reconstitution after alpha-beta-depleted transplantation in children. Looked up from germline, CDR1 is SGHRS and CDR2 is YFSETQ. The CDR3 consists of 13 residues. V lost 0 bases and J lost 5, with 8 bases in between. TCRbeta library construction was performed incorporating unique molecular identifiers. TCRdb redid the calling of the PCR reads with MiXCR, one entry per CDR3 protein. The sample shows approximately 400,000 distinct CDR3 sequences, roughly 11% of them seen only once. V gene TRBV5-1 combines with J gene TRBJ2-5, with D unclear. The specimen was PBMCs from the stem cell graft donor, collected from the stem cell graft. The receptor comes from a human donor who donated a stem cell graft to a child with acute myeloid leukemia. The CDR3 reads CASSLVARETQYF. The CDR3 nucleotides are TGCGCCAGCAGCTTGGTTGCTCGGGAGACCCAGTACTTC.